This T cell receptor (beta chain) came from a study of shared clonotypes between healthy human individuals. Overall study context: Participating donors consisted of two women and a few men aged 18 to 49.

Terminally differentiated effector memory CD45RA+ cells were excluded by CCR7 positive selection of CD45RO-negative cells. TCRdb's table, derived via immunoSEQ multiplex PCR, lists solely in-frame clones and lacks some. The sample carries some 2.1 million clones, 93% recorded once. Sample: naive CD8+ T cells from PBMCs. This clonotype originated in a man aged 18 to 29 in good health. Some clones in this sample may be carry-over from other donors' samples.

The CDR3, as DNA: TGTGCCAGCAGCGTAGCACCCGGGGCTGAAGCTTTCTTT. This codes for CASSVAPGAEAFF. The chain links TRBV9 to TRBJ1-1, with D unresolved. This CDR3 region has 13 residues. V dropped 0 bases and J dropped 6 bases, with 9 bases sitting between them. Germline-derived CDR1 and CDR2 are SGDLS and YYNGEE.